The source of this T cell receptor beta chain is a study of CD8 T cells in Susac syndrome. Points from the study as a whole: The authors acknowledged that the study's TCR sequencing and HLA analysis involved relatively few individuals. The CD4+ T cell repertoires, which came from Susac syndrome patients, showed no sign of clonal expansion.

With regard to this clonotype: The antigen is not known.

The authors reverse transcribed roughly 0.5 to 1 ug RNA with random hexamers. Coverage of TCR beta CDR3 amplification by immunoSEQ multiplex PCR extended to 54 Vbeta and 13 Jbeta. TCRdb re-called the immunoSEQ multiplex PCR reads through MiXCR, storing one row per CDR3 protein. Of 150,000 to 180,000 distinct CDR3 sequences in the sample, around 96% were seen once. The sample consisted of CD4+ T cells from PBMCs. This TCR was sampled from a human donor with Susac syndrome.

The DNA for the CDR3 is TGCAGCGCTTACTCCGGGACAGGGGATTTCTATGGCTACACCTTC. Amino acids: CSAYSGTGDFYGYTF. The chain recombines TRBV29-1 with TRBJ1-2; 10 bases line up with TRBD1. Losses at the gene ends were 7 bases for V and 4 bases for J; bases not matched to a gene: 12. The CDR3 is made up of 15 amino acids. The germline V gene has CDR1 SQVTM and CDR2 ANQGSEA.